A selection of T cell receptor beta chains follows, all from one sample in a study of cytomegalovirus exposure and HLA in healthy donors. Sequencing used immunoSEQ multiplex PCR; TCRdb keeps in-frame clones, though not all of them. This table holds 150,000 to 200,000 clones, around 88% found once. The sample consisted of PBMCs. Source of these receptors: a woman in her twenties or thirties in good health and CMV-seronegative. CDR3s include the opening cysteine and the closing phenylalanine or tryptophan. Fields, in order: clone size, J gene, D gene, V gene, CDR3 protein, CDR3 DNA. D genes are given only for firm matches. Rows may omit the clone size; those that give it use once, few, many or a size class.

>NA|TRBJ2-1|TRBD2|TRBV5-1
CASSLGLLTSGSYNEQFF
TGCGCCAGCAGCTTGGGCCTCTTGACTAGCGGCTCCTACAATGAGCAGTTCTTC
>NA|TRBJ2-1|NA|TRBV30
CAWSKTGVAAYNEQFF
TGTGCCTGGAGTAAGACCGGGGTAGCGGCATACAATGAGCAGTTCTTC
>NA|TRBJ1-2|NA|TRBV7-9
CASSARQFNYGYTF
TGTGCCAGCAGCGCTCGACAGTTTAACTATGGCTACACCTTC
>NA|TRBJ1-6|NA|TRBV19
CASRWDIVTSPLHF
TGTGCCAGTAGATGGGACATAGTAACTTCACCCCTCCACTTT
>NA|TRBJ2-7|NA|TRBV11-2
CASSFGLSSYEQYF
TGTGCCAGCAGCTTTGGCCTCTCCTCCTACGAGCAGTACTTC
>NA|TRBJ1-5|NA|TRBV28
CASSLDRINQPQHF
TGTGCCAGCAGTTTAGACAGGATAAATCAGCCCCAGCATTTT
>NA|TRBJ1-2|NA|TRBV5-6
CASSLERYGYTF
TGTGCCAGCAGCTTGGAGAGGTATGGCTACACCTTC
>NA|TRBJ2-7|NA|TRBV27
CASSFRHGRNYEQYF
TGTGCCAGCAGTTTCCGGCACGGGAGAAACTACGAGCAGTACTTC
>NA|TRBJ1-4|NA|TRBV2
CASSDRQVQDKKLFF
TGTGCCAGCAGTGATCGGCAGGTCCAGGATAAAAAACTGTTTTTT
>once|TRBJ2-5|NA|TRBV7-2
CASSPGVQETQYF
TGTGCCAGCAGCCCCGGGGTTCAAGAGACCCAGTACTTC
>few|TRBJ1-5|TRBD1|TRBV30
CAWRPRTGGTQPQHF
TGTGCCTGGCGACCTAGGACAGGGGGGACTCAGCCCCAGCATTTT
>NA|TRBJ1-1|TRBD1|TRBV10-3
CAISDDRAPSTEAFF
TGTGCCATCAGTGATGACAGGGCCCCCAGCACTGAAGCTTTCTTT
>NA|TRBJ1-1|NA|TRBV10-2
CASSEWQGIGNTEAFF
TGCGCCAGCAGTGAGTGGCAGGGGATCGGGAACACTGAAGCTTTCTTT
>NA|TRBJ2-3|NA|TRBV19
CASSGSALTQYF
TGTGCCAGTAGTGGTAGCGCCCTTACGCAGTATTTT
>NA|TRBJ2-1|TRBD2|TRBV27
CASAPNSGLAGLGQFF
TGTGCCAGCGCCCCAAACTCGGGACTAGCCGGCCTCGGGCAGTTCTTC
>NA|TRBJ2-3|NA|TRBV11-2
CASSLQVRTDTQYF
TGTGCCAGCAGCCTCCAGGTGCGCACAGATACGCAGTATTTT
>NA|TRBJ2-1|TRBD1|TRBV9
CASSVARDSSYNEQFF
TGTGCCAGCAGCGTAGCCCGGGACAGCTCCTACAATGAGCAGTTCTTC
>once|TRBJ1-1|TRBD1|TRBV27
CASSPGTGGFTEAFF
TGTGCCAGCAGCCCCGGGACAGGGGGATTCACTGAAGCTTTCTTT
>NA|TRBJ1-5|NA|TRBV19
CASSISGRVNQPQHF
TGTGCCAGTAGTATAAGTGGCAGGGTAAATCAGCCCCAGCATTTT
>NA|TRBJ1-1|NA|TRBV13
CASSLRRPRANTEAFF
TGTGCCAGCAGCCTCAGGAGGCCGCGCGCGAACACTGAAGCTTTCTTT
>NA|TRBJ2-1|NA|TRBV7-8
CASSFTGLAASGGPYNEQFF
TGTGCCAGCAGCTTCACCGGGCTAGCAGCCTCAGGAGGGCCTTACAATGAGCAGTTCTTC
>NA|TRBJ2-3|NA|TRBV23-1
CANRLATDTQYF
TGCGCCAACCGACTCGCGACAGATACGCAGTATTTT
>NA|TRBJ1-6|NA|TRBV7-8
CASSITGTSYNSPLHF
TGTGCCAGCAGCATCACCGGGACTTCCTATAATTCACCCCTCCACTTT
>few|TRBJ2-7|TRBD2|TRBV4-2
CASSQDEASGSYEQYF
TGTGCCAGCAGCCAAGACGAAGCTAGCGGTTCCTACGAGCAGTACTTC
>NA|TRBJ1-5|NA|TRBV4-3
CASSQDWEVNQPQHF
TGCGCCAGCAGCCAAGATTGGGAGGTAAATCAGCCCCAGCATTTT
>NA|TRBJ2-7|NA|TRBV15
CATSRGVQGISYEQYF
TGTGCCACCAGCAGAGGGGTACAGGGAATCTCCTACGAGCAGTACTTC
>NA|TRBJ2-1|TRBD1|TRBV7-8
CASSLLGQSYNEQFF
TGTGCCAGCAGCCTCCTGGGACAGTCATACAATGAGCAGTTCTTC
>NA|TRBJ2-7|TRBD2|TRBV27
CASSRGGEQYF
TGTGCCAGCAGTCGGGGGGGGGAGCAGTACTTC
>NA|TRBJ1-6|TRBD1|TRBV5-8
CASSFTTQGANSPLHF
TGTGCCAGCAGCTTCACCACCCAGGGGGCCAATTCACCCCTCCACTTT
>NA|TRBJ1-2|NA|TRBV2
CASSDGGGFYGYTF
TGTGCCAGCAGTGATGGCGGGGGATTCTATGGCTACACCTTC
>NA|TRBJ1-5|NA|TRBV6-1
CASSERQNSNQPQHF
TGTGCCAGCAGTGAGAGGCAGAATAGCAATCAGCCCCAGCATTTT
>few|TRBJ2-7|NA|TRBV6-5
CASSYSFTQPHEQYF
TGTGCCAGCAGTTACTCTTTTACTCAACCCCACGAGCAGTACTTC
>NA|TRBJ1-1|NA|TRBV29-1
CSVEEVGGEAFF
TGCAGCGTTGAAGAGGTGGGGGGTGAAGCTTTCTTT
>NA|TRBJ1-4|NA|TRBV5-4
CASSLDRATNEKLFF
TGTGCCAGCAGTCTAGACCGCGCAACTAATGAAAAACTGTTTTTT
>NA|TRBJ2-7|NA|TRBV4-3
CASSQESDRQYEQYF
TGCGCCAGCAGCCAAGAGTCCGACAGGCAATACGAGCAGTACTTC
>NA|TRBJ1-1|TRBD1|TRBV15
CATSRLGQGTAFF
TGTGCCACCAGCAGACTGGGACAGGGGACGGCTTTCTTT
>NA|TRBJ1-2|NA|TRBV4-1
CASSQDRGSNYGYTF
TGCGCCAGCAGCCAAGACAGGGGATCTAACTATGGCTACACCTTC
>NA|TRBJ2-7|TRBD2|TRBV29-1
CSAQGGSREQYF
TGCAGCGCCCAGGGCGGGAGCCGGGAGCAGTACTTC
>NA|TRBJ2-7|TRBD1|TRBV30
CASTGGFYEQYF
TGTGCCAGCACAGGGGGCTTCTACGAGCAGTACTTC
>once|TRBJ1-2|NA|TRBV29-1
CSVEFRGYGYTF
TGCAGCGTTGAATTCAGGGGCTATGGCTACACCTTC
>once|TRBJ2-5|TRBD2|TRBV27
CASRWSSGVQETQYF
TGTGCCAGCAGGTGGTCTAGCGGGGTACAAGAGACCCAGTACTTC
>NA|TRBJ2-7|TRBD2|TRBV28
CASTILAGGFSYEQYF
TGTGCCAGCACCATACTAGCGGGAGGTTTCTCCTACGAGCAGTACTTC
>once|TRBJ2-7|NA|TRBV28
CASSFGRGSSYEQYF
TGTGCCAGCAGTTTTGGGCGGGGAAGCTCCTACGAGCAGTACTTC
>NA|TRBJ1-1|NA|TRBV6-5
CASSYSTGMNTEAFF
TGTGCCAGCAGTTACTCGACCGGGATGAACACTGAAGCTTTCTTT
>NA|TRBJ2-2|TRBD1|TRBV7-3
CASSYQGAIGELFF
TGTGCCAGCAGCTATCAGGGGGCGATCGGGGAGCTGTTTTTT
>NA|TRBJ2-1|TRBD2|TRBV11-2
CASSQSRTSGRAKQFF
TGTGCCAGCAGCCAATCGAGGACTAGCGGGAGGGCCAAGCAGTTCTTC
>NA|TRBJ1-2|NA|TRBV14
CASSQDPLGVYYGYTF
TGTGCCAGCAGCCAAGATCCCCTCGGGGTGTATTATGGCTACACCTTC
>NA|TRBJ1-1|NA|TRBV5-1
CASSPRRGAMAFF
TGCGCCAGCAGTCCAAGGAGGGGCGCTATGGCTTTCTTT
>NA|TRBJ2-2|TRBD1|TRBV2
CVLGTGYGGELFF
TGTGTCTTAGGGACAGGGTATGGCGGGGAGCTGTTTTTT
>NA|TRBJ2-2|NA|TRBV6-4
CASSRQPLDTGELFF
TGTGCCAGCTCAAGACAGCCCCTGGACACCGGGGAGCTGTTTTTT